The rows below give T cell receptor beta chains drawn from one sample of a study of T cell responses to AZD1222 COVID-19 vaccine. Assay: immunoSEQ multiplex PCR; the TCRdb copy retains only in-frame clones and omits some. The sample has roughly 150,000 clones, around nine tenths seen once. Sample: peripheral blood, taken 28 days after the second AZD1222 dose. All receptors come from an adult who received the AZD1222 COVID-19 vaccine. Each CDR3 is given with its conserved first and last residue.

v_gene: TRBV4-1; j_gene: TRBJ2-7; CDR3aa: CASSQKLAGGSSPWEQYF
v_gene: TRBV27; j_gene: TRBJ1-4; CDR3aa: CASSFRDREKLFF
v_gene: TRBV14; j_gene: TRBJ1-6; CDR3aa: CASSAKPGSWGSPLHF
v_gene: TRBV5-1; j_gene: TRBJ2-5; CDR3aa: CASSLGTSDETQYF
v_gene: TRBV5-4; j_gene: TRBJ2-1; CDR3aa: CASSLGVGGGSYNEQFF
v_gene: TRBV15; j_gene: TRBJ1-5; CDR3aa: CATSYRAPQHF
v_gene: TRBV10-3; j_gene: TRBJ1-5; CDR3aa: CAISPSTGGYQPQHF
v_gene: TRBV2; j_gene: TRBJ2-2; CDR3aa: CASALRELFF
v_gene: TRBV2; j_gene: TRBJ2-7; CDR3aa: CASTTLETIYEQYF
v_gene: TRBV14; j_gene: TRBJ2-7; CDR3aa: CASSQVVNVVNWRKDLYEQYF